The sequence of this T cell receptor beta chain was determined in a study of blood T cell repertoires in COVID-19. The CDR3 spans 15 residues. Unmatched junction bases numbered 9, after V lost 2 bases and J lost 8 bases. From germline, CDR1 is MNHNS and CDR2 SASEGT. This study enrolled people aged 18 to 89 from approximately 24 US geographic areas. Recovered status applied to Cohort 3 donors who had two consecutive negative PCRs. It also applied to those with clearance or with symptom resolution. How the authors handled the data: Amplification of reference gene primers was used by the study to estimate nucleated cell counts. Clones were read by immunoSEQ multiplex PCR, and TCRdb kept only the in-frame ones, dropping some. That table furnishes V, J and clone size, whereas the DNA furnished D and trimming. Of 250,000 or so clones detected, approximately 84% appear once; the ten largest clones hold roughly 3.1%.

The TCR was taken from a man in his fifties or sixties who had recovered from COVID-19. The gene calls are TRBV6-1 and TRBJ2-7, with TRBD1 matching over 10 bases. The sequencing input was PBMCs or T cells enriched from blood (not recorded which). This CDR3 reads CASSESGQGISKQYF. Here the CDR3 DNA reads TGTGCCAGCAGTGAATCGGGACAGGGGATTAGTAAGCAGTACTTC.